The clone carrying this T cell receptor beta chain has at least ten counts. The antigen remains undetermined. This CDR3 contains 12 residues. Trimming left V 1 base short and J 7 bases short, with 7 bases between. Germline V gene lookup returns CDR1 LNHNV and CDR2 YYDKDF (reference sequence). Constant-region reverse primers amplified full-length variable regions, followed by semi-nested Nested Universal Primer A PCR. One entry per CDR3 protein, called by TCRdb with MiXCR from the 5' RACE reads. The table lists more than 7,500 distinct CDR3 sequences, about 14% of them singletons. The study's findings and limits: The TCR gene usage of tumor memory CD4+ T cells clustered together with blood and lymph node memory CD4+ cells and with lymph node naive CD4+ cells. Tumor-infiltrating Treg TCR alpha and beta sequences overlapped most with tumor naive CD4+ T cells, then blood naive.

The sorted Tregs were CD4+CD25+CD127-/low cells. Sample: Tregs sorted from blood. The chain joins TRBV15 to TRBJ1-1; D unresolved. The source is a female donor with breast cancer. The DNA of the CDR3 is TGTGCCACCAGCAGAGGATATAATGAAGCTTTCTTT. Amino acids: CATSRGYNEAFF.